This T cell receptor beta chain was identified during a study of T cell responses to AZD1222 COVID-19 vaccine. Study-level points and caveats: Just a handful of people given AZD1222 tested seropositive at baseline. Reports indicate that nearly half of spike-specific TCRs are directed at unmutated variant regions. Repertoire collection took place solely once the T cell response had peaked. Donors, mostly white British, included more females; clonal diversity was possibly underestimated.

Libraries were prepared by immunoSEQ multiplex PCR; TCRdb keeps only in-frame clonotypes and omits some of them. The table shows about 120,000 clones, with around 86% occurring only once. The CDR3 totals 15 residues. Trimming removed 1 base from V and 7 bases from J, with 14 bases in between. Germline V lookup: CDR1 SGHRS, CDR2 YFSETQ. To note about this clone: What it binds is not known.

The sequences come from peripheral blood, collected on day 0 of AZD1222 vaccination. The chain recombines TRBV5-1 with TRBJ1-4, with D possibly being TRBD1 (6 bases). The sequence came from an adult in good health. Written as DNA, the CDR3 is TGCGCCAGCAGCTTGTGGGGGGGCGCGGCTGAAAAACTGTTTTTT. Protein sequence: CASSLWGGAAEKLFF.